This T cell receptor (beta chain) comes out of a study of technical replicates of blood from a few donors. Assay used: immunoSEQ multiplex PCR; TCRdb lists only in-frame clones, some missing. This table holds tens of thousands of clones, around nine tenths found once. Source material: PBMCs. The TCR originated in a human donor in good health. Some clones in this sample may be carry-over from other donors' samples.

CDR3 in amino acids: CASSSGTGGPTEAFF. The DNA of the CDR3 is TGCGCCAGCAGCTCGGGGACAGGGGGCCCCACTGAAGCTTTCTTT. This chain links TRBV5-1 with TRBJ1-1; the match to TRBD1 covers 12 bases. The CDR3 covers 15 residues. V lost 3 bases to trimming and J lost 4 bases; unmatched junction nucleotides: 4. Germline assignment: CDR1 SGHRS and CDR2 YFSETQ.